This TCR beta chain came from a study of CD4+ T cells in melanoma. Broader study findings: A reported correlation linked neoantigen-specific CD4+ T cells to CD8+, macrophage and B cell function. Reportedly, melanoma neoantigen-specific CD4+ T cells showed varied differentiation states.

Only in-frame clones appear in the TCRdb table, and some are missing; sequencing was by immunoSEQ multiplex PCR. The sample records over 100,000 clones, about nine tenths being singletons. Concerning this clone itself: What it binds is unknown.

Trimming stripped 0 bases from V and 0 bases from J, with 12 bases between. The CDR3 length is 17 residues. Germline lookup yields CDR1 LGHNA and CDR2 YNFKEQ. The chain recombines TRBV4-2 with TRBJ1-3, with D perhaps TRBD1 (6 bases). Source material: peripheral blood. This clonotype originated in a human donor with melanoma. The CDR3 DNA follows: TGTGCCAGCAGCCAAGAAGCAGGGGCTAGCTCTGGAAACACCATATATTTT. It yields the protein CASSQEAGASSGNTIYF.